One sample yielded the 26 T cell receptor beta chains listed below, sequenced in a study. TCRdb re-called the 5' RACE reads with MiXCR, one entry per CDR3 protein. The sample consists of 50,000 to 65,000 distinct CDR3 sequences, around a quarter of them appearing once. The material sequenced was tumor-infiltrating memory CD4+ T cells sorted from the breast tumor. Subset of the sample: memory CD4+ T cells, CD4+CD45RO+CD25-. These receptors originate from a female donor with breast cancer.

This chain uses TRBV7-8 with TRBJ2-7; D possibly corresponds to TRBD1 (6 bases). Germline V gives CDR1 SGHVS, CDR2 FQNEAQ. V shed 6 bases and J shed 2 bases, with 14 bases lying between them. This CDR3 spans 14 amino acids. The CDR3 loop is CASRSMTGPYEQYF. In DNA, the CDR3 is TGTGCCAGCAGGTCCATGACAGGCCCCTACGAGCAGTACTTC.

V usage is TRBV7-2 and J usage is TRBJ2-3; D is undetermined. With 5 bases removed from V and 1 base from J, the gap between germline ends came to 10 bases. In germline, CDR1 is SGHTA, CDR2 FQGNSA. CDR3 length: 14 amino acids. For the CDR3, the DNA is TGTGCCAGCAGCAACGCTGCACGCACAGATACGCAGTATTTT. The encoded protein is CASSNAARTDTQYF. The variable domain in full, with the rest retrieved from reference TRBV7-2 and TRBJ2-3, is GAGVSQSPSNKVTEKGKDVELRCDPISGHTALYWYRQSLGQGLEFLIYFQGNSAPDKSGLPSDRFSAERTGGSVSTLTIQRTQQEDSAVYLCASSNAARTDTQYFGPGTRLTVL.

Only a few counts were recorded for this clonotype. The rearrangement uses TRBV5-1 and TRBJ2-5; weak D call: TRBD1 (6 bases). Trimming removed 4 bases from V and 4 bases from J, with 11 bases in between. CDR1 and CDR2 from the germline V gene are SGHRS and YFSETQ. CDR3 length: 13 residues. The CDR3 nucleotides read TGCGCCAGCAGCGAACAGGGTGGAGAGACCCAGTACTTC. Protein sequence: CASSEQGGETQYF.

By share, this clonotype ranks as medium-sized. The chain has TRBV5-1 and TRBJ2-1; 8 positions match TRBD1. The CDR3 runs to 15 residues. Germline V gene lookup returns CDR1 SGHRS and CDR2 YFSETQ. J gave up 0 bases and V 4 bases, and 3 bases lay outside the gene matches. Written as DNA, the CDR3 is TGCGCCAGCAGCCCCGGGACAGGCTCCTACAATGAGCAGTTCTTC. Translating it yields CASSPGTGSYNEQFF.

On this clonotype itself: The junction departs from germline at one end; a sequencing error may be responsible. The rearrangement uses TRBV10-3 and TRBJ2-7, with 13 bases matching TRBD2. CDR1 is ENHRY, CDR2 SYGVKD, per germline. This CDR3 is built from 15 residues. The CDR3 DNA follows: TGTGCCATCACCTCGACTAGCGGGAGGCCCTACGAGCATTACTTC. It is translated as CAITSTSGRPYEHYF.

The V and J genes are TRBV6-2 or TRBV6-3 and TRBJ1-6; 7 positions agree with TRBD1. Germline CDR1 and CDR2: MNHEY and SVGEGT. The CDR3 is 14 amino acids. V shed 6 bases, J shed 10 bases, and the junction held 9 bases outside the gene matches. CDR3 loop: CASSLRQGASPLHF. CDR3 DNA: TGTGCCAGCAGCCTGCGACAGGGCGCGTCACCCCTCCACTTT.

The chain employs TRBV10-3 and TRBJ2-7; maybe TRBD1 (5 bases). The length of the CDR3 is 13 residues. V lost 10 bases to trimming and J lost 5 bases, with 18 bases between them. The germline V gene has CDR1 ENHRY and CDR2 SYGVKD. In DNA, the CDR3 is TGTGCCACCTACCTCCCAGGGCTCCACGAGCAGTACTTC. Protein product: CATYLPGLHEQYF.

As to this clonotype: A junction boundary mismatches the germline segment, possibly from a read error. The genes are TRBV4-1 and TRBJ2-7; 7 nucleotides match TRBD1. Germline V lookup: CDR1 MGHRA, CDR2 YSYEKL. CDR3 length: 13 residues. This CDR3 reads CASSQVTGYGQYF. In DNA, the CDR3 is TGCGCCAGCAGCCAAGTGACAGGGTACGGGCAGTACTTC.

The rearrangement uses TRBV3-1 and TRBJ2-7; 9 nucleotides line up with TRBD1. CDR3 length equals 15 residues. CDR1 is LGHDT, CDR2 YNNKEL, per germline (reference sequence). The junction had 5 bases not matched to a gene; V was cut back by 4 bases and J by 1 base. CDR3 DNA sequence: TGTGCCAGCAGCCCGCGGGGACAGGGTTCCTACGAGCAGTACTTC. Its translation: CASSPRGQGSYEQYF.

The genes are TRBV7-9 and TRBJ2-2, with D possibly TRBD2 on 6 matching bases. Trimming pared 5 bases from V and 1 base from J, leaving 11 bases between. CDR3 length: 15 amino acids. The germline V gene encodes CDR1 SEHNR and CDR2 FQNEAQ (reference sequence). The CDR3 here is CASSHPGLNTGELFF. CDR3 DNA: TGTGCCAGCAGCCATCCGGGACTGAACACCGGGGAGCTGTTTTTT.

Sample share makes this clonotype medium-sized. This chain links TRBV5-6 with TRBJ1-6, with D perhaps TRBD1 (5 bases). Between the trimmed V and J ends, which lost 2 bases and 8 bases, there was a span of 11 bases. The CDR3 extends over 14 amino acids. Germline V gene sequence: CDR1 SGHDT, CDR2 YYEEEE. CDR3 amino acids: CASSFGTDHSPLHF. DNA for the CDR3: TGTGCCAGCAGCTTCGGGACGGACCATTCACCCCTCCACTTT.

For this clonotype: Without the conserved terminal phenylalanine or tryptophan, this CDR3 likely stems from a read error. The chain links TRBV11-2 to TRBJ1-1; D is unclear. Per the germline V gene, CDR1 is SGHAT and CDR2 is FQNNGV. The CDR3 consists of 12 residues. Trimming pared 5 bases from V and 8 bases from J, leaving 12 bases between. In DNA form, the CDR3 reads TGTGCCAGCAGCCCCTTGCTGTCAGAAGCTTTCTCT. It translates to CASSPLLSEAFS.

The chain recombines TRBV6-5 with TRBJ1-1; D is ambiguous. The CDR3 runs 13 residues. V shed 6 bases and J shed 0 bases, with 8 bases lying between them. The V gene's germline CDR1 is MNHEY and CDR2 SVGAGI. In nucleotides, the CDR3 is TGTGCCAGCAGGCGGCAGATGAACACTGAAGCTTTCTTT. This sequence encodes CASRRQMNTEAFF.

This clonotype was detected ten times or more. The chain has TRBV7-3 and TRBJ1-2, with 7 bases fitting TRBD1. The CDR3 consists of 15 residues. After removal of 5 bases from V and 4 bases from J, the junction contained 10 bases not matched to a gene. From germline, CDR1 is SGHTA and CDR2 FQGTGA. This CDR3 reads CASSLGPGQLYGYTF. The DNA of the CDR3 is TGTGCCAGCAGCCTGGGACCGGGACAGCTCTATGGCTACACCTTC.

This clonotype was found a few times. J is TRBJ1-6 and V is TRBV27, with TRBD1 identical over 7 bases. The V segment lost 5 bases and the J segment 10 bases; nucleotides outside the gene matches: 11. Germline V gene lookup returns CDR1 MNHEY and CDR2 SMNVEV (reference sequence). The CDR3 consists of 15 residues. CDR3 in amino acids: CASSALDRAASPLHF. The CDR3 coding sequence is TGTGCCAGCAGTGCCCTCGACAGGGCCGCGTCACCCCTCCACTTT.

The chain employs TRBV7-2 and TRBJ2-3, with D uncertain. V was clipped by 7 bases and J by 6 bases, with 8 bases between them. This CDR3 has 11 amino acids. Per the germline V gene, CDR1 is SGHTA and CDR2 is FQGNSA. The CDR3, as DNA: TGTGCCAGCACCACTCGGGATACGCAGTATTTT. Translated, it gives CASTTRDTQYF. Together with reference TRBV7-2 and TRBJ2-3, the CDR3 gives the full variable domain: GAGVSQSPSNKVTEKGKDVELRCDPISGHTALYWYRQSLGQGLEFLIYFQGNSAPDKSGLPSDRFSAERTGGSVSTLTIQRTQQEDSAVYLCASTTRDTQYFGPGTRLTVL.

The rearrangement uses TRBV20-1 and TRBJ2-1, with D unresolved. Trimming removed 0 bases from V and 6 bases from J, with 9 bases in between. Looked up from germline, CDR1 is DFQATT and CDR2 is SNEGSKA (reference sequence). The CDR3 extends over 13 amino acids. This CDR3 reads CSAREGNINEQFF. CDR3 DNA: TGCAGTGCTAGAGAAGGCAACATCAATGAGCAGTTCTTC.

This clonotype was detected a few times. This chain uses TRBV6-5 with TRBJ1-6; D possibly corresponds to TRBD1 (5 bases). Germline loops: CDR1 MNHEY, CDR2 SVGAGI. Trimming shortened V by 6 bases and J by 9 bases, and 18 bases separated the two germline ends. CDR3 length equals 15 residues. The CDR3 coding sequence is TGTGCCAGCAGCGCCCTTGGGCAGGGTAGTTCACCCCTCCACTTT. Protein product: CASSALGQGSSPLHF.

CDR3 bases: TGTGCCACCAGTGACATCAGGGAAGGAAAAGAGACCCAGTACTTC. It codes for CATSDIREGKETQYF. This chain links TRBV24-1 with TRBJ2-5; D may be TRBD1 (5 bases). CDR3 length: 15 residues. Trimming took off 4 bases at V and 3 bases at J, with 14 bases between the two ends. Germline CDR1 and CDR2: KGHDR and SFDVKD.

The sample holds a few counts of this clonotype. This rearrangement joins TRBV7-2 to TRBJ1-1, with D hard to call. From germline, CDR1 is SGHTA and CDR2 FQGNSA. Trimming pared 1 base from V and 3 bases from J, leaving 9 bases between. The CDR3 spans 14 residues. The CDR3 DNA sequence: TGTGCCAGCAGCTTAGGCGACATCTACACTGAAGCTTTCTTT. The encoded protein is CASSLGDIYTEAFF. The full variable domain, rest sourced from reference TRBV7-2 and TRBJ1-1, is GAGVSQSPSNKVTEKGKDVELRCDPISGHTALYWYRQSLGQGLEFLIYFQGNSAPDKSGLPSDRFSAERTGGSVSTLTIQRTQQEDSAVYLCASSLGDIYTEAFFGQGTRLTVV.

This clonotype was picked up a small number of times. DNA of the CDR3: TGTGCCAGCAGTCCGGGACAGGGGAGAGAGACCCAGTACTTC. It is translated as CASSPGQGRETQYF. This sequence joins TRBV28 and TRBJ2-5, with 10 bases fitting TRBD1. The V segment lost 5 bases and the J segment 4 bases; nucleotides outside the gene matches: 4. Germline CDR1 is MDHEN and CDR2 is SYDVKM. The CDR3 extends over 14 amino acids.

Turning to this clonotype: A read error may produce the germline difference seen at one junction end. J is TRBJ2-3 and V is TRBV7-2; no reliable D call. CDR3 length equals 13 residues. The V gene's germline CDR1 is SGHTA and CDR2 FQGNSA. Here the CDR3 reads CASSQRLTVTQYF. CDR3 in DNA: TGTGCCAGCAGCCAGAGACTCACAGTTACGCAGTATTTT.

A word on this clonotype: At one end, the junction sequence differs from germline, possibly due to a read error. V gene TRBV7-7 combines with J gene TRBJ1-1, with TRBD1 identical over 8 bases. CDR3 length equals 14 residues. Germline CDR1 and CDR2: SSHAT and FNYEAQ (reference sequence). CDR3 nucleotides: TGTGCTAGCAGCGTATATCAGGGGGCATCTGAAGCTTTCTTT. Amino acid sequence: CASSVYQGASEAFF.

The table lists this clonotype with many counts. For the CDR3, the DNA is TGCAGTGTAGCCGACAGGGGGCTCTATGAGCAGTTCTTC. Protein sequence: CSVADRGLYEQFF. The J gene is TRBJ2-1, the V gene TRBV20-1; 10 bases are a match to TRBD1. Germline trimming cut 7 bases from V and 8 bases from J; bases unmatched to any gene: 8. CDR1 DFQATT and CDR2 SNEGSKA come from the germline V gene (reference sequence). CDR3 length: 13 residues.

This clonotype has just one count. At one of its ends the junction is not consistent with the germline gene, which may arise from a read error. The CDR3 loop is CASSFEAQGTQYF. CDR3 nucleotides: TGTGCCAGCAGCTTTGAAGCACAAGGGACCCAGTACTTC. The chain combines TRBV11-3 with TRBJ2-5, with D uncertain. Per germline, CDR1 SGHNT and CDR2 YENEEA. The CDR3 contains 13 residues.

This clonotype turned up a few times. The rearrangement links TRBV7-3 to TRBJ2-5; no firm D call. Germline V gene data show CDR1 as SGHTA and CDR2 as FQGTGA. Trimming stripped 1 base from V and 4 bases from J, with 13 bases between. This CDR3 comprises 15 residues. The CDR3 sequence is CASSLNHQDGETQYF. The CDR3 DNA follows: TGTGCCAGCAGCTTAAATCACCAGGACGGAGAGACCCAGTACTTC.